A single sample gave rise to the 3 T cell receptor beta chains below, sequenced in a study of blood T cell repertoires in COVID-19. The assay was immunoSEQ multiplex PCR, and TCRdb's table has in-frame clones only and misses some. This sample has about 490,000 clones, with 70% to 90% found just once. Sample: peripheral blood. These receptors were obtained from a human donor in a cohort sampled during active COVID-19.

V usage is TRBV7-9 and J usage is TRBJ2-7; 8 nucleotides align to TRBD2. Germline V lookup: CDR1 SEHNR, CDR2 FQNEAQ (reference sequence). Trimming cost V 1 base and J 6 bases; bases outside gene matches: 8. The CDR3 has 15 amino acids. The CDR3 sequence is CASSLDGGARGEQYF. DNA of the CDR3: TGTGCCAGCAGCTTAGACGGGGGGGCGCGTGGCGAGCAGTACTTC.

The V gene is TRBV29-1, the J gene TRBJ2-3; D is possibly TRBD1 (6 bases). V was clipped by 6 bases and J by 4 bases, with 14 bases between them. From germline, CDR1 is SQVTM and CDR2 ANQGSEA. This CDR3 comprises 13 residues. CDR3 sequence reads: CSVYVTGSDTQYF. CDR3 DNA: TGCAGCGTATATGTAACAGGGTCAGATACGCAGTATTTT.

In this sample, this clone turned up a few times. The V call is TRBV19, the J call TRBJ1-2; D not certain. V lost 4 bases, J lost 3 bases, and 15 bases lay in between. CDR3 length equals 15 residues. Germline V gene sequence: CDR1 LNHDA, CDR2 SQIVND (reference sequence). The CDR3 sequence: CASSSNRFIDYGYTF. In nucleotides, the CDR3 is TGTGCCAGTAGTAGCAACAGATTTATTGACTATGGCTACACCTTC.